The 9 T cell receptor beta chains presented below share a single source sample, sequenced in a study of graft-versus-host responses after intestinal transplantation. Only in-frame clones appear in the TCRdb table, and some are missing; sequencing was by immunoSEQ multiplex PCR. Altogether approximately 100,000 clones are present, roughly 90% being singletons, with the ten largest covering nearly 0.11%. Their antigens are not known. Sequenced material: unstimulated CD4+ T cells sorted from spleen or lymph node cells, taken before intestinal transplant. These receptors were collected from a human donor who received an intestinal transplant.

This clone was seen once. The CDR3 DNA follows: TGCGCCAGCAGCTTGGGTTCGGGGAAGGGCTATGGCTACACCTTC. It yields the protein CASSLGSGKGYGYTF. This chain connects TRBV5-1 to TRBJ1-2; no clear D gene. The CDR3 is 15 amino acids. Trimming left V 0 bases short and J 4 bases short, with 13 bases between. Germline V gives CDR1 SGHRS, CDR2 YFSETQ.

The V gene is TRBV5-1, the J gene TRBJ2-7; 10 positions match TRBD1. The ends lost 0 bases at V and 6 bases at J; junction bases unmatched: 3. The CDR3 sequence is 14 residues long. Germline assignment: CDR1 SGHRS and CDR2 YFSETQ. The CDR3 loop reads CASSLGDRGSEQYF. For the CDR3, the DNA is TGCGCCAGCAGCTTGGGGGACAGGGGCTCCGAGCAGTACTTC.

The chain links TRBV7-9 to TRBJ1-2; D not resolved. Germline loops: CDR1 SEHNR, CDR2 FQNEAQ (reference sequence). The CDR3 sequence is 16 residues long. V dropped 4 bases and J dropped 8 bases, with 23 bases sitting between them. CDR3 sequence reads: CASSSAAGNSWGGYTF. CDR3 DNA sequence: TGTGCCAGCAGCTCCGCCGCCGGGAATTCGTGGGGAGGCTACACCTTC.

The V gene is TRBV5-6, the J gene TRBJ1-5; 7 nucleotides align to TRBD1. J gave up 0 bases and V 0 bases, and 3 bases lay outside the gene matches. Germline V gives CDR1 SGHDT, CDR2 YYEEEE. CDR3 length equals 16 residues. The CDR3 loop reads CASSLGQGYSNQPQHF. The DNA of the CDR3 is TGTGCCAGCAGCTTGGGACAGGGTTATAGCAATCAGCCCCAGCATTTT.

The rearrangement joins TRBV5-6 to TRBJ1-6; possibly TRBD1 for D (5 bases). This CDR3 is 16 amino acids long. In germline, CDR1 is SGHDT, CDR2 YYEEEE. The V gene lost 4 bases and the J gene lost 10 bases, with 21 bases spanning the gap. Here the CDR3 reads CASSGGGREERSPLHF. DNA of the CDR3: TGTGCCAGCAGCGGGGGGGGGAGGGAAGAACGATCACCCCTCCACTTT.

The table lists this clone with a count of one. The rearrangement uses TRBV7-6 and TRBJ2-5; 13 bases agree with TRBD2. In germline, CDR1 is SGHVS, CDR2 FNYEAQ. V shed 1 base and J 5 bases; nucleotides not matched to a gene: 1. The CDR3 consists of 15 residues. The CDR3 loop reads CASSLEGLAGETQYF. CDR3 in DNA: TGTGCCAGCAGCTTAGAGGGACTAGCGGGGGAGACCCAGTACTTC.

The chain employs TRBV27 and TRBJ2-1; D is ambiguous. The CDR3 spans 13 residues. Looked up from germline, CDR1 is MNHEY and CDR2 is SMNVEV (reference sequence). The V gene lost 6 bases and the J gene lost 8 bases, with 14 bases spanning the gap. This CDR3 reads CASSPHAVYEQFF. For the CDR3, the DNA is TGTGCCAGCAGCCCCCATGCAGTATATGAGCAGTTCTTC.

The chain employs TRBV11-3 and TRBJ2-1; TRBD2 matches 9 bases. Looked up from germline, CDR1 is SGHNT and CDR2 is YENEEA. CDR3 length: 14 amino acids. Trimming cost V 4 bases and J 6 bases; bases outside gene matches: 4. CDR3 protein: CASSSSGVSNEQFF. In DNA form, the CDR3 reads TGTGCCAGCAGCTCTAGCGGGGTGTCCAATGAGCAGTTCTTC.

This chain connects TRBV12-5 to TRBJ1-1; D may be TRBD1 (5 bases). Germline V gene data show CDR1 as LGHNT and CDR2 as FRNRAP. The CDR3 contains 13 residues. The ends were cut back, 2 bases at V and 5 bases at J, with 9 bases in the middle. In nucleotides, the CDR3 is TGTGCTAGTGGTTTGTCGGGGGTGACTGAAGCTTTCTTT. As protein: CASGLSGVTEAFF.